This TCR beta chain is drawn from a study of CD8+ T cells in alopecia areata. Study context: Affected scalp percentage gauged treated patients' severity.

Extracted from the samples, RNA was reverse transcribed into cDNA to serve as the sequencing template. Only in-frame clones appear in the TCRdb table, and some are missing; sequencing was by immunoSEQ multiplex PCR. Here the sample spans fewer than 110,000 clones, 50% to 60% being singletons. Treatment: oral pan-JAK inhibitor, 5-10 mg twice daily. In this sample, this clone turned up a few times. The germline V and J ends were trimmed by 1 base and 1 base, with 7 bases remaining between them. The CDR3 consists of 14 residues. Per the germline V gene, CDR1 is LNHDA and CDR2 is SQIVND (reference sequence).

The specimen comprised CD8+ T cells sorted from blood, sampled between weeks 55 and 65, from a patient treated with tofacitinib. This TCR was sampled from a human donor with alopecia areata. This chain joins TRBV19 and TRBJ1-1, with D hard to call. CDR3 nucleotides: TGTGCCAGTAGTATAGTGTTGACGAACACTGAAGCTTTCTTT. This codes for CASSIVLTNTEAFF.